These T cell receptor beta chains were read from a single sample in a study of T cell changes during pregnancy in multiple sclerosis. TCRdb's table, derived via immunoSEQ multiplex PCR, lists solely in-frame clones and lacks some. The sample records about 18,000 clones, 88% being singletons. The sample in question was CD4+ T cells from peripheral blood mononuclear cells, obtained in the first trimester of pregnancy. Every receptor here comes from a female donor in good health, enrolled as a control in a pregnancy study. CDR3s include the opening cysteine and the closing phenylalanine or tryptophan. D genes are given only for firm matches. Clone size is stated in some rows and not others, as once, few, many or a class when expanded.

clone_size,d_call,v_call,j_call,cdr3_nt,cdr3_aa
-,TRBD2,TRBV5-1,TRBJ2-1,TGCGCCAGCAGCTTGGGTGGGAGCGGGGGATTCGATGAGCAGTTCTTC,CASSLGGSGGFDEQFF
-,TRBD2,TRBV11-1,TRBJ2-1,TGTGCCAGCAGCTCAGGGCTAGCGGGAGGAAATGAGCAGTTCTTC,CASSSGLAGGNEQFF
-,-,TRBV4-3,TRBJ1-5,TGCGCCAGCAGCCAAGAAAAGGGGAGCAATCAGCCCCAGCATTTT,CASSQEKGSNQPQHF
-,-,TRBV30,TRBJ2-5,TGTGCCTGGGCTGGGGGGGAGACCCAGTACTTC,CAWAGGETQYF
-,-,TRBV7-2,TRBJ2-2,TGTGCCAGCAGCCCCCGTGGAGGCTCAAACACCGGGGAGCTGTTTTTT,CASSPRGGSNTGELFF
-,TRBD1,TRBV30,TRBJ2-1,TGTGCCTGGAGCCTCCGGGACAGGGATGTCGGTGAGCAGTTCTTC,CAWSLRDRDVGEQFF
once,TRBD2,TRBV18,TRBJ2-5,TGTGCCAGCACTGGACTAGCGGGGAGCCGGGAGACCCAGTACTTC,CASTGLAGSRETQYF
-,TRBD1,TRBV15,TRBJ1-1,TGTGCCACCAGCAGAGATGGGACAGGTGGCACTGAAGCTTTCTTT,CATSRDGTGGTEAFF
few,-,TRBV19,TRBJ1-6,TGTGCCAGTAGTAGGAGGGCCGGAACGGAACCCCTCCACTTT,CASSRRAGTEPLHF
once,TRBD2,TRBV13,TRBJ2-1,TGTGCCAGCAACCCCGAAATAGGACTAGCGGGTATTAGCTCCTACAATGAGCAGTTCTTC,CASNPEIGLAGISSYNEQFF
few,-,TRBV6-1,TRBJ1-6,TGTGCCAGCAGTGAAACCCTGACAGTCCCCCTCCACTTT,CASSETLTVPLHF
-,TRBD2,TRBV19,TRBJ2-3,TGTGCCAGTAGTAGGTACGGACTAGCGGGGGGACTAAGCACAGATACGCAGTATTTT,CASSRYGLAGGLSTDTQYF
-,TRBD1,TRBV25-1,TRBJ1-4,TGTGCCAGCAGTGATCAAGCAGGACAGGGTATTGGAAAACTGTTTTTT,CASSDQAGQGIGKLFF
-,TRBD1,TRBV5-1,TRBJ2-7,TGCGCCAGCAGCTTAACCGGGACAGCTAGCTCCTACGAGCAGTACTTC,CASSLTGTASSYEQYF
-,-,TRBV6-4,TRBJ1-1,TGTGCCAGCAGTCAACAATTGACCGGGGGCACTGAAGCTTTCTTT,CASSQQLTGGTEAFF
once,TRBD2,TRBV6-1,TRBJ2-3,TGTGCCAGCAGTGAAACCGGGGGGTGGCCGGATACGCAGTATTTT,CASSETGGWPDTQYF
-,-,TRBV6-5,TRBJ1-5,TGTGCCAGCAGCGGACAGCTCAATCAGCCCCAGCATTTT,CASSGQLNQPQHF
-,-,TRBV30,TRBJ1-2,TGTGCCTCAAGTACCGGACAGTCCGGCTACACCTTC,CASSTGQSGYTF
-,TRBD2,TRBV5-1,TRBJ2-3,TGCGCCAGCATTCTAGCGGGAGACCGCACAGATACGCAGTATTTT,CASILAGDRTDTQYF
-,TRBD1,TRBV27,TRBJ2-5,TGTGCCAGCAGGGCAGGGGACAGAATACAAGAGACCCAGTACTTC,CASRAGDRIQETQYF